What follows describes a single T cell receptor (beta chain). Its antigen remains unidentified. The sample comes from a study of beta chain features in type 1 diabetes. Germline V gene sequence: CDR1 GTSNPN, CDR2 SVGIG (reference sequence). The CDR3 loop spans 13 amino acids. The ends were cut back, 4 bases at V and 1 base at J, with 11 bases in the middle. General study points: For cells with high TCR expression, cDNA sequencing could yield over-representation.

Reverse transcribing all isolated RNA meant expressed TCRB transcripts were sequenced. Data came from immunoSEQ multiplex PCR; TCRdb stores just in-frame clones and leaves some out. The sample lists 200,000 to 250,000 clones, about 30% occurring once. The TCR originated in a man aged 30-40 years in good health. Sequencing was performed on central memory CD4+ T cells from blood. The rearrangement joins TRBV30 to TRBJ2-7; tentative D call: TRBD1 (6 bases). CDR3 loop: CAWNGGQSYEQYF. The CDR3 nucleotides read TGTGCCTGGAATGGGGGCCAGTCCTACGAGCAGTACTTC.